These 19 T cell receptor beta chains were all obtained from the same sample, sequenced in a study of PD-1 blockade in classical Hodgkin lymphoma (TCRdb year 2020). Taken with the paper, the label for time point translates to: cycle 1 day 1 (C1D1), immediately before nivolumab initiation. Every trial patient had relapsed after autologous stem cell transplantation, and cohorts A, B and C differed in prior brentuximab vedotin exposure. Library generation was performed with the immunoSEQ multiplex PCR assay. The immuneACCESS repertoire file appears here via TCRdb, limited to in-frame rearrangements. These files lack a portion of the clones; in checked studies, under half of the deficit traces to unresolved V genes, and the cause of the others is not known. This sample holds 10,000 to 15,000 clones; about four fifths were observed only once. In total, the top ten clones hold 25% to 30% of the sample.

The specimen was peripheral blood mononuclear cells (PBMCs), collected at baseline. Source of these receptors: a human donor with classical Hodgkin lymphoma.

Written as DNA, the CDR3 is TGTGCCAGCAGCCAAGTGGGACCCTTGAGGACTGAAGCTTTCTTT. Translation: CASSQVGPLRTEAFF. This rearrangement joins TRBV4-2 to TRBJ1-1; maybe TRBD1 (5 bases). Germline values: CDR1 LGHNA, CDR2 YNFKEQ. The length of the CDR3 is 15 residues. The germline V and J ends were trimmed by 1 base and 5 bases, with 14 bases remaining between them.

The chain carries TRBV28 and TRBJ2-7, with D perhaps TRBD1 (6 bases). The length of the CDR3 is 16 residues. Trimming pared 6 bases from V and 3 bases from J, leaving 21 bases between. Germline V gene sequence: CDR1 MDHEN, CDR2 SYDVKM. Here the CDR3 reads CASSTHQGHSYYEQYF. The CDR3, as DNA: TGTGCCAGCAGCACCCACCAGGGACACAGTTACTACGAGCAGTACTTC.

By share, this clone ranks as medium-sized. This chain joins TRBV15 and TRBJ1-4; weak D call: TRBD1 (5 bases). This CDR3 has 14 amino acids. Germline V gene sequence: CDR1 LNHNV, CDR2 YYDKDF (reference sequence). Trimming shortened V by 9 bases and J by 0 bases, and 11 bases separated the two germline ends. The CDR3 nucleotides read TGTGCCACTCTTGACAGTTCAACTAATGAAAAACTGTTTTTT. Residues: CATLDSSTNEKLFF. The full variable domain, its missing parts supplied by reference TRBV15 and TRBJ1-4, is DAMVIQNPRYQVTQFGKPVTLSCSQTLNHNVMYWYQQKSSQAPKLLFHYYDKDFNNEADTPDNFQSRRPNTSFCFLDIRSPGLGDTAMYLCATLDSSTNEKLFFGSGTQLSVL.

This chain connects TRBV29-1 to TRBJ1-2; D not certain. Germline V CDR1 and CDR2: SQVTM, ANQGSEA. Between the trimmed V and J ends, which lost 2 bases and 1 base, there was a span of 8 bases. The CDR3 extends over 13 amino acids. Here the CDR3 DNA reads TGCAGCGTTGAATCCGTGATTAACTATGGCTACACCTTC. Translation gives CSVESVINYGYTF.

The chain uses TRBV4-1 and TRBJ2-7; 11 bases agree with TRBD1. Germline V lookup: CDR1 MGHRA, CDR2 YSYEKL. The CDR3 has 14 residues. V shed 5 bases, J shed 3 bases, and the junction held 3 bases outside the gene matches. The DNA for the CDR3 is TGCGCCAGCAGCGCCGGGACAGGGGGCTACGAGCAGTACTTC. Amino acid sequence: CASSAGTGGYEQYF.

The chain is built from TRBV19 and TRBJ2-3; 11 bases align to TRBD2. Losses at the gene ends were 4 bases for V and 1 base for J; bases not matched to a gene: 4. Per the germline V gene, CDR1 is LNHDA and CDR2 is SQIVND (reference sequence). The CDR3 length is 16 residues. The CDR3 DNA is TGTGCCAGTAGTACTGGGACTAGCGGTGGCACAGATACGCAGTATTTT. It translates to CASSTGTSGGTDTQYF.

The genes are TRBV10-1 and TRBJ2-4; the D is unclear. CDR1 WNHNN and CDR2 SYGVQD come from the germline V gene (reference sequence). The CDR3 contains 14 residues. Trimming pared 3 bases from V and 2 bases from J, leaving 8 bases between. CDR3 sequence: CASSESLTKNIQYF. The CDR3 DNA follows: TGCGCCAGCAGTGAATCCTTAACCAAAAACATTCAGTACTTC.

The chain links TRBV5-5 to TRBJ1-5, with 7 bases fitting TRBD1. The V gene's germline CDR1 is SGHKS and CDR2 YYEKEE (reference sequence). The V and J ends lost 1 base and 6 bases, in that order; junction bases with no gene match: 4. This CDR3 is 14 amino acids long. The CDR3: CASSLRGGGQPQHF. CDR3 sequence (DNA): TGTGCCAGCAGCTTGAGAGGGGGCGGTCAGCCCCAGCATTTT. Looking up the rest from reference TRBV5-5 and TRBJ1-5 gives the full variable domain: DAGVTQSPTHLIKTRGQQVTLRCSPISGHKSVSWYQQVLGQGPQFIFQYYEKEERGRGNFPDRFSARQFPNYSSELNVNALLLGDSALYLCASSLRGGGQPQHFGDGTRLSIL.

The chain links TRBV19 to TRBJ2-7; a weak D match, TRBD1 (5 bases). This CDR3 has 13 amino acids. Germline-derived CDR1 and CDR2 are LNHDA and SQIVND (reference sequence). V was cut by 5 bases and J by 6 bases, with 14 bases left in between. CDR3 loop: CASSRKGWFEQYF. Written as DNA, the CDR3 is TGTGCCAGTAGTCGAAAGGGGTGGTTCGAGCAGTACTTC.

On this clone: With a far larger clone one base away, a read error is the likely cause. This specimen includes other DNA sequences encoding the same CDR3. CDR3 coding DNA: TGTGCCAGCAGCTTAGCATCTGGCCGAACGAACACCGGGGAGCTGTTTTTT. Translated: CASSLASGRTNTGELFF. J is TRBJ2-2 and V is TRBV7-8; no clear D. The V and J ends lost 0 bases and 0 bases respectively, with 11 bases between them. CDR3 length equals 17 residues. Germline CDR1 is SGHVS and CDR2 is FQNEAQ.

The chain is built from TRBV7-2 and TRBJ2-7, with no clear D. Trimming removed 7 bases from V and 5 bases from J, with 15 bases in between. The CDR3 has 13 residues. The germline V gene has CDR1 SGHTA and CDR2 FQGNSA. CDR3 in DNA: TGTGCCAGCACCCTCCCAACTTCCGACGAGCAGTACTTC. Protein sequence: CASTLPTSDEQYF.

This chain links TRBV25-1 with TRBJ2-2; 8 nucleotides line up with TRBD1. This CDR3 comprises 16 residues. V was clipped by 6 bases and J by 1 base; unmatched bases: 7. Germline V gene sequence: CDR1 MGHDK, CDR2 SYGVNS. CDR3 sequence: CASRDRTGKNTGELFF. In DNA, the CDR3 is TGTGCCAGCAGGGACAGGACAGGGAAGAACACCGGGGAGCTGTTTTTT.

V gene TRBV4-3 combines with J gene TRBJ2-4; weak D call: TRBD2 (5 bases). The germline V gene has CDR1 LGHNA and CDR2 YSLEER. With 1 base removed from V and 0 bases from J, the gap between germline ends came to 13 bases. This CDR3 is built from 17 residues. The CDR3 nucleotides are TGCGCCAGCAGCCAAGCTTCGGCCGGGGTAGCCAAAAACATTCAGTACTTC. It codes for CASSQASAGVAKNIQYF.

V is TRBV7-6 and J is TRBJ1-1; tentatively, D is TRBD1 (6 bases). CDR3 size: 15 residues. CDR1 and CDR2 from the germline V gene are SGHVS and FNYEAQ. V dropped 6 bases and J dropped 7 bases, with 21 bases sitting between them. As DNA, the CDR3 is TGTGCCAGCAGTAAAACAGGGAGTATTTCCTTTGAAGCTTTCTTT. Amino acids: CASSKTGSISFEAFF.

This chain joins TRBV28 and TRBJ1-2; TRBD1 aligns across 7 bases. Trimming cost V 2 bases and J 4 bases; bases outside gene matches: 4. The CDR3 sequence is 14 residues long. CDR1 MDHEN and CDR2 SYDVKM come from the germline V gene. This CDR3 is CASSLGGQTYGYTF. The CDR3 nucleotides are TGTGCCAGCAGTTTAGGGGGACAGACCTATGGCTACACCTTC.

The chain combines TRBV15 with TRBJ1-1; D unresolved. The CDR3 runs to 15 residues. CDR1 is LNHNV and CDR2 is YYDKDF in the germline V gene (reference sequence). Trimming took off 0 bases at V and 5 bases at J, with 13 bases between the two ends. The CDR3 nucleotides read TGTGCCACCAGCAGAGAGCGGAGCCCGCTTACTGAAGCTTTCTTT. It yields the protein CATSRERSPLTEAFF.

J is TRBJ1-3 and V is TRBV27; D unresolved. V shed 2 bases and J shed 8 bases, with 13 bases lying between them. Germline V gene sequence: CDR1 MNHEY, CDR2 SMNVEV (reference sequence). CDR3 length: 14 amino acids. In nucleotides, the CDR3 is TGTGCCAGCAGTTTAGGGCGGGCCGGCCACACCATATATTTT. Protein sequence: CASSLGRAGHTIYF.

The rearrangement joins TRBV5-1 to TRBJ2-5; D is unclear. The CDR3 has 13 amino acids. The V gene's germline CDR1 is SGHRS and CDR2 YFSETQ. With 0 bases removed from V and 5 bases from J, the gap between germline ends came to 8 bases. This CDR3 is CASSLAGPETQYF. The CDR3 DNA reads TGCGCCAGCAGCTTGGCTGGGCCGGAGACCCAGTACTTC.

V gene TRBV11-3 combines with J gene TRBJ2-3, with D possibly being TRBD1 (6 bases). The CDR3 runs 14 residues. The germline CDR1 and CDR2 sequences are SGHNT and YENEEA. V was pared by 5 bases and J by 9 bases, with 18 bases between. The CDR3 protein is CASSLRQDGSTQYF. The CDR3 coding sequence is TGTGCCAGCAGCCTCCGACAGGACGGATCGACGCAGTATTTT. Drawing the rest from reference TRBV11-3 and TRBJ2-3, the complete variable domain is EAGVVQSPRYKIIEKKQPVAFWCNPISGHNTLYWYLQNLGQGPELLIRYENEEAVDDSQLPKDRFSAERLKGVDSTLKIQPAELGDSAVYLCASSLRQDGSTQYFGPGTRLTVL.